The following is a TCR beta chain sequence with its context. Its cognate antigen is unknown. This specimen comes from a study of cytomegalovirus exposure and HLA in healthy donors. Study information: HLA-typed donors were the source of approximately 88 million unique TCRs, which an early data release held.

Donors sampled were nominally healthy, though unrecorded immune exposures were likely. This CDR3 spans 15 amino acids. V was clipped by 4 bases and J by 5 bases; unmatched bases: 7. The germline V gene encodes CDR1 WSHSY and CDR2 SAAADI. Overall study results and limits: Highly shared variants forming one cluster were likely a sequencing artifact. In a later analysis, common viral pathogens appeared linked to several of the most significant clusters.

PCR used 60 Vbeta primers and 13 Jbeta primers. Clones were sequenced by immunoSEQ multiplex PCR, and TCRdb holds only the in-frame ones, with some missing. Across 200,000 or so clones, the top ten clones capture roughly 0.7% of the sample. The sample comprised PBMCs. The chain employs TRBV10-2 and TRBJ2-1, with 8 bases that match TRBD2. This clonotype was sampled from a boy younger than 18 in good health and CMV-seronegative. In nucleotides, the CDR3 is TGCGCCAGCAGTGTATTCGGGGGGGCTAACAATGAGCAGTTCTTC. Protein sequence: CASSVFGGANNEQFF.